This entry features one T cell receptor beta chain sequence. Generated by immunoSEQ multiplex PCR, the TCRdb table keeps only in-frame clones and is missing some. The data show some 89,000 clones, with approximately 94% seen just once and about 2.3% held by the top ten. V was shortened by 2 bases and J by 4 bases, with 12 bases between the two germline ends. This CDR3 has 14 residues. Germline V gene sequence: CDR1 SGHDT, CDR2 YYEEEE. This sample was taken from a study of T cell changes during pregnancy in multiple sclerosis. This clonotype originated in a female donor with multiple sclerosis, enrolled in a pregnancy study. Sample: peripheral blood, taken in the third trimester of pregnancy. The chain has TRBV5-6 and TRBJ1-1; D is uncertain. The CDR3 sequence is CASSFAQELTEAFF. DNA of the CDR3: TGTGCCAGCAGCTTTGCTCAGGAACTCACTGAAGCTTTCTTT.